This TCR beta chain was obtained from a study of neurological immune-mediated disorders. About the research overall: Disease course was recorded as relapsing-remitting for about 30 and secondary progressive for about 9% of the 34 multiple sclerosis patients.

Findings and limits, study-wide: None of the CDR3 amino acid sequences found in expanded clones was shared across subjects. This suggests that the TCR-beta repertoires were private in all groups.

TCRdb called the 5' RACE reads again in MiXCR, with one record for every CDR3 protein. This sample has 55,000 to 70,000 distinct CDR3 sequences, with 3% to 4% found just once. The germline V gene encodes CDR1 SGHRS and CDR2 YFSETQ. V lost 4 bases to trimming and J lost 6 bases; unmatched junction nucleotides: 12. The CDR3 sequence is 16 residues long. Many counts were recorded for this clonotype. Its target is unknown. The chain recombines TRBV5-1 with TRBJ2-7, with 11 bases matching TRBD2. Specimen: PBMCs. The source is a woman between 45 and 65 years old with multiple sclerosis. This CDR3 reads CASSKQGLAVRLEQYF. DNA of the CDR3: TGCGCCAGCAGCAAACAGGGACTAGCGGTCCGGCTCGAGCAGTACTTC.